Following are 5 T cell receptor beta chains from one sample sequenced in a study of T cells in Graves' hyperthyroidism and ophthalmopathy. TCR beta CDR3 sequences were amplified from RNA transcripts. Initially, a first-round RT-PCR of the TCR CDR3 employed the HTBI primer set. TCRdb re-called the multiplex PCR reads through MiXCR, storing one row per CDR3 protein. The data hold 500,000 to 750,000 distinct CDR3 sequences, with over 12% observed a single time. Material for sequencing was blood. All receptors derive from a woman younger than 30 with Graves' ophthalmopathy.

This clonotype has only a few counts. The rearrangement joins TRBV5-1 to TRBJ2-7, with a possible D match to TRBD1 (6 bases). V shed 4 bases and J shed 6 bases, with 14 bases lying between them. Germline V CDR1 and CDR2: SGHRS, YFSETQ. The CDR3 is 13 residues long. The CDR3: CASSPTQGGEQYF. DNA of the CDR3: TGCGCCAGCAGCCCCACCCAAGGGGGCGAGCAGTACTTC. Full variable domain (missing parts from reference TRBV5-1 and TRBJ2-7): KAGVTQTPRYLIKTRGQQVTLSCSPISGHRSVSWYQQTPGQGLQFLFEYFSETQRNKGNFPGRFSGRQFSNSRSEMNVSTLELGDSALYLCASSPTQGGEQYFGPGTRLTVT.

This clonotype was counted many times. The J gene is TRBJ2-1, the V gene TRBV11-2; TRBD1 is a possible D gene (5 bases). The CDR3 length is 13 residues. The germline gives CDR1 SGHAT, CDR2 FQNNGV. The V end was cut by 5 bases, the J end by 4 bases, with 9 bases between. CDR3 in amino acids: CASSVDRYNEQFF. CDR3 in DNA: TGTGCCAGCAGCGTCGACAGATACAATGAGCAGTTCTTC.

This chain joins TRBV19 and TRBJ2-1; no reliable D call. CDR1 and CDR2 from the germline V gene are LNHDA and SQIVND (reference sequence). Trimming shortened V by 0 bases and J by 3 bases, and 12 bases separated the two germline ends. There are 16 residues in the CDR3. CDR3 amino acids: CASSIDPRYIYNEQFF. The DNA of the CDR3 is TGTGCCAGTAGTATAGACCCCCGATATATCTACAATGAGCAGTTCTTC. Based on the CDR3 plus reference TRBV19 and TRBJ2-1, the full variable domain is DGGITQSPKYLFRKEGQNVTLSCEQNLNHDAMYWYRQDPGQGLRLIYYSQIVNDFQKGDIAEGYSVSREKKESFPLTVTSAQKNPTAFYLCASSIDPRYIYNEQFFGPGTRLTVL.

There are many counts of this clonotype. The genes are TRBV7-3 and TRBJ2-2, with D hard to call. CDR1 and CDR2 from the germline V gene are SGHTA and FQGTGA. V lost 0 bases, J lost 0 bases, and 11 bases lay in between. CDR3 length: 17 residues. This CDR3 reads CASSLTADGPNTGELFF. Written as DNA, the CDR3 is TGTGCCAGCAGCTTAACCGCGGACGGCCCGAACACCGGGGAGCTGTTTTTT.

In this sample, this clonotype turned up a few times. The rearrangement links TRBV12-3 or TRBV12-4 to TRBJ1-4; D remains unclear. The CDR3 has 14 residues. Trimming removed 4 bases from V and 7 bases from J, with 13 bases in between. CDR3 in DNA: TGTGCCAGCAGTTCCCGGGGAGAGTTTGAAAAACTGTTTTTT. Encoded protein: CASSSRGEFEKLFF.